Below, 5 T cell receptor beta chains from the same sample are listed, as sequenced in a study of cytomegalovirus exposure and HLA in healthy donors. Produced via immunoSEQ multiplex PCR; TCRdb's table is partial and in-frame only. The table lists 250,000 to 400,000 clones, 88% of them singletons. Sequencing input: PBMCs. These receptors were collected from a man younger than 40 in good health and CMV-seronegative.

The rearrangement uses TRBV19 and TRBJ1-1; D is unresolved. With 2 bases removed from V and 4 bases from J, the gap between germline ends came to 8 bases. The CDR3 covers 13 residues. Germline V CDR1 and CDR2: LNHDA, SQIVND (reference sequence). DNA for the CDR3: TGTGCCAGTAGTATAACGGTTAGCACTGAAGCTTTCTTT. Translated: CASSITVSTEAFF.

The chain recombines TRBV30 with TRBJ1-3; TRBD1 might be the D (6 bases). The germline gives CDR1 GTSNPN, CDR2 SVGIG (reference sequence). The CDR3 runs to 16 residues. Trimming stripped 0 bases from V and 0 bases from J, with 12 bases between. The CDR3 loop reads CAWSVRQAFSGNTIYF. CDR3 sequence (DNA): TGTGCCTGGAGTGTACGACAGGCGTTCTCTGGAAACACCATATATTTT.

The rearrangement uses TRBV5-5 and TRBJ2-7; 12 bases line up with TRBD2. Trimming removed 5 bases from V and 0 bases from J; junction bases left unmatched: 3. Germline V lookup: CDR1 SGHKS, CDR2 YYEKEE (reference sequence). The CDR3 contains 15 residues. CDR3 in DNA: TGTGCCAGCAGGTGGACTAGCGGGGTCTCCTACGAGCAGTACTTC. Translating gives CASRWTSGVSYEQYF. The full variable domain, completed using reference TRBV5-5 and TRBJ2-7, is DAGVTQSPTHLIKTRGQQVTLRCSPISGHKSVSWYQQVLGQGPQFIFQYYEKEERGRGNFPDRFSARQFPNYSSELNVNALLLGDSALYLCASRWTSGVSYEQYFGPGTRLTVT.

This chain links TRBV5-1 with TRBJ1-1; D is perhaps TRBD1 (5 bases). The CDR3 is 14 amino acids. Trimming cost V 4 bases and J 1 base, with 11 bases left between them. Germline CDR1 and CDR2: SGHRS and YFSETQ. The CDR3, as DNA: TGCGCCAGCAGCCCTAACACAGGGAACACTGAAGCTTTCTTT. Protein sequence: CASSPNTGNTEAFF.

The chain joins TRBV5-4 to TRBJ2-1, with D perhaps matching TRBD1 (6 bases). V lost 3 bases to trimming and J lost 2 bases, with 12 bases between them. The CDR3 consists of 15 residues. Germline V CDR1 and CDR2: SGHNT, YYREEE (reference sequence). CDR3 protein: CASSSRQVAYNEQFF. CDR3 in DNA: TGTGCCAGCAGCTCCCGACAGGTAGCCTACAATGAGCAGTTCTTC.